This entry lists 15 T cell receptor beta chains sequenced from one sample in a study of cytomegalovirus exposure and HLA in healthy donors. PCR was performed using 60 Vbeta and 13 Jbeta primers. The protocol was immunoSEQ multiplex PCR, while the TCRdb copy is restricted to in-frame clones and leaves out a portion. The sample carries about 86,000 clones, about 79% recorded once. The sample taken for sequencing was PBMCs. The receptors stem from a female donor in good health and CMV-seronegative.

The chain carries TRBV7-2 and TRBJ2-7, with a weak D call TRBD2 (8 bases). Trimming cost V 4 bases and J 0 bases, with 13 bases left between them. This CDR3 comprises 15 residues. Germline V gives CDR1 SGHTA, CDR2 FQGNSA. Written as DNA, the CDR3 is TGTGCCAGCAGCTATAGCGGGGACAGCTCCTACGAGCAGTACTTC. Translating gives CASSYSGDSSYEQYF.

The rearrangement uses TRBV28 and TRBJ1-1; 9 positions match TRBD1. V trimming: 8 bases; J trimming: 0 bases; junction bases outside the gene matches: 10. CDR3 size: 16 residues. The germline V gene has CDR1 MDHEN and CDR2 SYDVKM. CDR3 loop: CASPPHRGPMNTEAFF. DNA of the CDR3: TGTGCCAGCCCACCCCACAGGGGGCCTATGAACACTGAAGCTTTCTTT.

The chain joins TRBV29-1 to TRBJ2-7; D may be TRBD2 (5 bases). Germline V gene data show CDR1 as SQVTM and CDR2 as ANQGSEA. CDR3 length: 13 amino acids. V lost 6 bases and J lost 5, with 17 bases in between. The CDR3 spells CSVPTGIGDEQYF. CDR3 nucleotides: TGCAGCGTCCCAACGGGGATAGGCGACGAGCAGTACTTC.

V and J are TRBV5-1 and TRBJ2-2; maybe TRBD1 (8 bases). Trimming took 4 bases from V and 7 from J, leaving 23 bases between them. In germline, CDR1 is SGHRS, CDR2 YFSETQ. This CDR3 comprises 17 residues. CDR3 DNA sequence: TGCGCCAGCAGCCAGGGGGGGAGGACAGGGATCGGCGGGGAGCTGTTTTTT. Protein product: CASSQGGRTGIGGELFF. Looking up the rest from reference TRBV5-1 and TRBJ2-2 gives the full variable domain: KAGVTQTPRYLIKTRGQQVTLSCSPISGHRSVSWYQQTPGQGLQFLFEYFSETQRNKGNFPGRFSGRQFSNSRSEMNVSTLELGDSALYLCASSQGGRTGIGGELFFGEGSRLTVL.

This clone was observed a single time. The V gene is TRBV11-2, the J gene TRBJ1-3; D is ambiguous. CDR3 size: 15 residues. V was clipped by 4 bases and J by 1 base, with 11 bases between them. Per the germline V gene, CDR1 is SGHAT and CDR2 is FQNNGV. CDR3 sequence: CASSWSEASGNTIYF. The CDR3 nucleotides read TGTGCCAGCAGCTGGTCAGAGGCTTCTGGAAACACCATATATTTT. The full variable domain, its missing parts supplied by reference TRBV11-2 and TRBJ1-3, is EAGVAQSPRYKIIEKRQSVAFWCNPISGHATLYWYQQILGQGPKLLIQFQNNGVVDDSQLPKDRFSAERLKGVDSTLKIQPAKLEDSAVYLCASSWSEASGNTIYFGEGSWLTVV.

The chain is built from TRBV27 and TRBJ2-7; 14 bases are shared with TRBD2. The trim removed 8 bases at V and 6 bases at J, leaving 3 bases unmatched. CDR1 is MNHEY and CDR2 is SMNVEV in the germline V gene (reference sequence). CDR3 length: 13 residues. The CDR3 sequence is CASLGTSGSEQYF. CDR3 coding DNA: TGTGCCAGCCTAGGGACTAGCGGGAGCGAGCAGTACTTC.

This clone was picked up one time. The CDR3 DNA reads TGCGCCAGCAGCTTGGGGACTAGCGGGGCTCACAATGAGCAGTTCTTC. Protein: CASSLGTSGAHNEQFF. The chain links TRBV5-1 to TRBJ2-1; TRBD2 matches 12 bases. Germline lookup yields CDR1 SGHRS and CDR2 YFSETQ. V lost 0 bases and J lost 5; bases outside the gene matches: 3. The CDR3 is made up of 16 amino acids.

The DNA of the CDR3 is TGTGCCAGTAGTATAGTTGGGACAACCCAGGAGACCCAGTACTTC. This translates into CASSIVGTTQETQYF. This chain joins TRBV19 and TRBJ2-5, with D perhaps TRBD1 (6 bases). The germline gives CDR1 LNHDA, CDR2 SQIVND (reference sequence). V lost 1 base and J 5 bases, leaving 14 bases between the germline ends. This CDR3 region has 15 residues.

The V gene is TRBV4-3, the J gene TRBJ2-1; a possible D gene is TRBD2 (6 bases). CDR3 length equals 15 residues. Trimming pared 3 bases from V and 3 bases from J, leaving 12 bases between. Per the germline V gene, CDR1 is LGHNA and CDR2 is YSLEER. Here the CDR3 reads CASSQDPSVYNEQFF. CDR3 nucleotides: TGCGCCAGCAGCCAGGATCCTAGCGTCTACAATGAGCAGTTCTTC.

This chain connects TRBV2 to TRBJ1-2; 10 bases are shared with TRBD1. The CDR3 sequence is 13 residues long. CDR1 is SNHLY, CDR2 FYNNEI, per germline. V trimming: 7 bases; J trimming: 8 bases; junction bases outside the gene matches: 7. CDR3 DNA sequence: TGTGCCAGCATTCCGGACAGGGGGGGCGGCTACACCTTC. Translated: CASIPDRGGGYTF.

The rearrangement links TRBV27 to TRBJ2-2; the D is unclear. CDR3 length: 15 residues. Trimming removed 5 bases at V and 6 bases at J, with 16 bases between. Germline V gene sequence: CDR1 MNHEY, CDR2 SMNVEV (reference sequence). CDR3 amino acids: CASSPSRVGAGELFF. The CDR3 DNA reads TGTGCCAGCAGTCCATCCCGCGTGGGCGCCGGGGAGCTGTTTTTT.

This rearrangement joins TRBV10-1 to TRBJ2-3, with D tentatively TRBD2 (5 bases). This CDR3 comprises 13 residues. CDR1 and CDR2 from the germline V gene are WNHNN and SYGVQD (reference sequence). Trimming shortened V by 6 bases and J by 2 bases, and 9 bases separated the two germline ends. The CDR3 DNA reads TGCGCCAGCAGCCGGGATAACACAGATACGCAGTATTTT. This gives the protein CASSRDNTDTQYF.

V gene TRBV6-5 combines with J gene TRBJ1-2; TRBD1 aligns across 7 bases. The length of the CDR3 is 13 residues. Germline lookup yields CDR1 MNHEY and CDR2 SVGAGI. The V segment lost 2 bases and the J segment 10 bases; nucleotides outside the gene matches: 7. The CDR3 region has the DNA TGTGCCAGCAGTTACGGGCAGGGGGTTGACTACACCTTC. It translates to CASSYGQGVDYTF.

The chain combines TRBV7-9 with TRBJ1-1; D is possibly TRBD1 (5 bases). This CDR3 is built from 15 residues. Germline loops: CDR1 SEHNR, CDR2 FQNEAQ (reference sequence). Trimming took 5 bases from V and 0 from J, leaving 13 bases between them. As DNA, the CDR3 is TGTGCCAGCAGCCTTACGGGGGGACTGAACACTGAAGCTTTCTTT. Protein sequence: CASSLTGGLNTEAFF. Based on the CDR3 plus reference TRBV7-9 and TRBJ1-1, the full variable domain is DTGVSQNPRHKITKRGQNVTFRCDPISEHNRLYWYRQTLGQGPEFLTYFQNEAQLEKSRLLSDRFSAERPKGSFSTLEIQRTEQGDSAMYLCASSLTGGLNTEAFFGQGTRLTVV.

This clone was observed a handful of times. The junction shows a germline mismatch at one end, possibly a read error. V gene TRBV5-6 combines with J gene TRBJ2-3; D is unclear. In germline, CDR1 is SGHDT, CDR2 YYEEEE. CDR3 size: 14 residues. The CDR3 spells CASSLVPSTDTQYF. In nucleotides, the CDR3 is TGTGCCAGCAGCTTGGTCCCGAGCACGGATACGCAGTATTTT.